The next 32 T cell receptor beta chains were all read from a single sample in a study of control samples from healthy donors and cancer patients. Assay: immunoSEQ multiplex PCR; the TCRdb copy retains only in-frame clones and omits some. The table lists about 94,000 clones, 90% of them singletons, with about 4% in the top ten. Sequenced material: blood. The receptors were gathered from a woman aged 18-29 years in good health.

There are a few counts of this clone. The V and J genes are TRBV5-6 and TRBJ1-5; 8 bases match TRBD1. The V and J ends lost 1 base and 7 bases, in that order; junction bases with no gene match: 7. Per germline, CDR1 SGHDT and CDR2 YYEEEE. The CDR3 loop spans 15 amino acids. CDR3: CASSLTGGSGQPQHF. Here the CDR3 DNA reads TGTGCCAGCAGCTTGACAGGGGGGTCAGGGCAGCCCCAGCATTTT.

This chain joins TRBV3-1 (or the pseudogene TRBV3-2) and TRBJ1-6, with a possible D match to TRBD1 (5 bases). Trimming cost V 3 bases and J 7 bases, with 13 bases left between them. CDR3 size: 15 residues. Germline V gives CDR1 LGHDT, CDR2 YNNKEL (reference sequence). The CDR3 here is CASSHGTVRNSPLHF. CDR3 nucleotide sequence: TGTGCCAGCAGCCACGGGACTGTAAGGAATTCACCCCTCCACTTT.

V gene TRBV7-2 combines with J gene TRBJ2-1; 8 bases agree with TRBD1. V shed 5 bases and J 12 bases; nucleotides not matched to a gene: 3. Germline V gene sequence: CDR1 SGHTA, CDR2 FQGNSA. CDR3 length: 11 amino acids. This CDR3 reads CASSPGTGQFF. The CDR3 bases are TGTGCCAGCAGCCCCGGGACAGGGCAGTTCTTC.

This clone was seen only a few times. The chain combines TRBV4-1 with TRBJ2-7; 8 bases are shared with TRBD1. The CDR3 covers 17 residues. Germline V gives CDR1 MGHRA, CDR2 YSYEKL. After removal of 2 bases from V and 1 base from J, the junction contained 10 bases not matched to a gene. The CDR3 coding sequence is TGCGCCAGCAGCCAATTTATTCCGGGACAGGTGTCCTACGAGCAGTACTTC. This gives the protein CASSQFIPGQVSYEQYF.

The chain couples TRBV5-4 to TRBJ2-2; weak D call: TRBD1 (5 bases). The CDR3 contains 15 residues. The germline V gene has CDR1 SGHNT and CDR2 YYREEE (reference sequence). The V end lost 0 bases, the J end lost 4 bases, and 10 bases lay between the germline ends. In nucleotides, the CDR3 is TGTGCCAGCAGCTTGGGGACATCCGGCACCGGGGAGCTGTTTTTT. Amino acid sequence: CASSLGTSGTGELFF. The full variable domain, completed using reference TRBV5-4 and TRBJ2-2, is ETGVTQSPTHLIKTRGQQVTLRCSSQSGHNTVSWYQQALGQGPQFIFQYYREEENGRGNFPPRFSGLQFPNYSSELNVNALELDDSALYLCASSLGTSGTGELFFGEGSRLTVL.

The J gene is TRBJ1-1, the V gene TRBV5-1, with TRBD1 as a possible D gene (5 bases). Trimming cost V 4 bases and J 5 bases, with 12 bases left between them. CDR3 length: 13 amino acids. Germline CDR1 SGHRS, CDR2 YFSETQ. CDR3 amino acids: CASSTQGGTEAFF. In DNA, the CDR3 is TGCGCCAGCAGCACCCAGGGTGGAACTGAAGCTTTCTTT.

The chain combines TRBV29-1 with TRBJ1-2; D is unclear. The V gene's germline CDR1 is SQVTM and CDR2 ANQGSEA. Trimming pared 7 bases from V and 5 bases from J, leaving 11 bases between. The CDR3 spans 11 residues. The chain's CDR3 is CSAQAGYGYTF. Here the CDR3 DNA reads TGCAGCGCTCAGGCGGGATATGGCTACACCTTC.

This chain joins TRBV7-9 and TRBJ2-3; TRBD2 aligns across 10 bases. With 5 bases clipped from V and 0 bases from J, the junction kept 5 bases outside the gene matches. In germline, CDR1 is SEHNR, CDR2 FQNEAQ (reference sequence). The CDR3 covers 16 residues. As DNA, the CDR3 is TGTGCCAGCAGCAAGCTACTAGCGGGGAGCACAGATACGCAGTATTTT. It translates to CASSKLLAGSTDTQYF.

The V and J genes are TRBV7-2 and TRBJ1-3; weak D call: TRBD1 (5 bases). CDR1 SGHTA and CDR2 FQGNSA come from the germline V gene. The ends were cut back, 1 base at V and 0 bases at J, with 7 bases in the middle. The CDR3 has 15 residues. The CDR3 nucleotides are TGTGCCAGCAGCTTAGGACAGAGCTCTGGAAACACCATATATTTT. It encodes CASSLGQSSGNTIYF.

The chain carries TRBV7-2 and TRBJ2-2, with D unresolved. CDR3 length: 11 amino acids. V lost 8 bases and J 8 bases, leaving 9 bases between the germline ends. From germline, CDR1 is SGHTA and CDR2 FQGNSA. CDR3 sequence reads: CASAERGELFF. CDR3 in DNA: TGTGCCAGCGCAGAAAGAGGGGAGCTGTTTTTT.

The DNA of the CDR3 is TGCGCCAGCAGCTTGACAGGAGGGGTCAGCAATCAGCCCCAGCATTTT. The encoded protein is CASSLTGGVSNQPQHF. This sequence joins TRBV5-1 and TRBJ1-5; a possible D gene is TRBD1 (5 bases). V was pared by 1 base and J by 1 base, with 12 bases between. Per germline, CDR1 SGHRS and CDR2 YFSETQ. The CDR3 is 16 amino acids.

This chain connects TRBV4-1 to TRBJ2-7, with TRBD2 matching 10 bases. Trimming took 3 bases from V and 2 from J; bases not matched to a gene: 10. This CDR3 is built from 17 residues. In germline, CDR1 is MGHRA, CDR2 YSYEKL. The CDR3 is CASSHGLAGGSTYEQYF. CDR3 nucleotide sequence: TGCGCCAGCAGCCACGGGTTAGCGGGGGGATCTACCTACGAGCAGTACTTC.

The chain carries TRBV7-9 and TRBJ1-3; 7 nucleotides align to TRBD1. Germline V gene sequence: CDR1 SEHNR, CDR2 FQNEAQ (reference sequence). Trimming at V came to 5 bases and at J to 5 bases, leaving 18 bases not matched to a gene. CDR3 length: 18 residues. The CDR3 is CASSNQYLQGTQRNTIYF. As DNA, the CDR3 is TGTGCCAGCAGCAACCAGTACCTACAGGGGACACAAAGAAACACCATATATTTT.

V gene TRBV6-6 combines with J gene TRBJ1-2, with no clear D. V dropped 0 bases and J dropped 6 bases, with 17 bases sitting between them. Germline CDR1 and CDR2: MNHNY and SVGAGI (reference sequence). CDR3 length: 16 residues. The CDR3 sequence: CASSYSRNPGEDGYTF. CDR3 sequence (DNA): TGTGCCAGCAGTTACTCGAGGAATCCTGGGGAGGATGGCTACACCTTC.

In nucleotides, the CDR3 is TGTGCCAGCAGCGGCGGACAGGGAAGTTGGGGCTACACCTTC. It translates to CASSGGQGSWGYTF. The chain is built from TRBV13 and TRBJ1-2; 8 bases line up with TRBD1. Per the germline V gene, CDR1 is PRHDT and CDR2 is FYEKMQ (reference sequence). The CDR3 is 14 residues long. V gave up 5 bases and J gave up 8 bases; unmatched junction bases: 10.

V usage is TRBV5-4 and J usage is TRBJ1-2; no definite D call. This CDR3 spans 15 amino acids. V was trimmed by 1 base and J by 0 bases, leaving 10 bases between them. CDR1 is SGHNT and CDR2 is YYREEE in the germline V gene (reference sequence). The CDR3 reads CASSLRAGSNYGYTF. DNA of the CDR3: TGTGCCAGCAGCTTGAGGGCGGGATCTAACTATGGCTACACCTTC.

This chain joins TRBV19 and TRBJ2-7; 7 bases are a match to TRBD2. Germline CDR1 is LNHDA and CDR2 is SQIVND (reference sequence). Unmatched junction bases numbered 12, after V lost 5 bases and J lost 2 bases. This CDR3 spans 16 amino acids. CDR3 nucleotides: TGTGCCAGTAGTGACCCGGGCGGGGGATCCCCCTACGAGCAGTACTTC. It translates to CASSDPGGGSPYEQYF. Drawing the rest from reference TRBV19 and TRBJ2-7, the complete variable domain is DGGITQSPKYLFRKEGQNVTLSCEQNLNHDAMYWYRQDPGQGLRLIYYSQIVNDFQKGDIAEGYSVSREKKESFPLTVTSAQKNPTAFYLCASSDPGGGSPYEQYFGPGTRLTVT.

The V and J genes are TRBV19 and TRBJ2-7; TRBD1 agrees at 8 bases. CDR3 length: 14 amino acids. CDR1 and CDR2 (germline): LNHDA, SQIVND (reference sequence). The V segment lost 7 bases and the J segment 0 bases; nucleotides outside the gene matches: 5. The DNA for the CDR3 is TGTGCCAGTACCTCCGGGACAGGCTCCTACGAGCAGTACTTC. This codes for CASTSGTGSYEQYF.

V is TRBV18 and J is TRBJ1-5; 10 bases are shared with TRBD1. The germline V gene encodes CDR1 KGHSH and CDR2 LQKENI. V trimming: 1 base; J trimming: 2 bases; junction bases outside the gene matches: 14. The CDR3 covers 20 residues. The CDR3, as DNA: TGTGCCAGCTCACCACGACCAGGGACAGGGGATGGTGCAGGCAATCAGCCCCAGCATTTT. Its translation is CASSPRPGTGDGAGNQPQHF.

V usage is TRBV10-3 and J usage is TRBJ1-2; D ambiguous. V was clipped by 3 bases and J by 1 base, with 15 bases between them. The CDR3 sequence is 16 residues long. The germline CDR1 and CDR2 sequences are ENHRY and SYGVKD. The CDR3, as DNA: TGTGCCATCAGTGACCTTGCAAGGACCCTTAACTATGGCTACACCTTC. As protein: CAISDLARTLNYGYTF.

The chain is built from TRBV7-2 and TRBJ2-4; D unclear. The germline CDR1 and CDR2 sequences are SGHTA and FQGNSA. The ends were cut back, 3 bases at V and 5 bases at J, with 8 bases in the middle. This CDR3 has 13 residues. CDR3 sequence reads: CASSFERQNIQYF. The CDR3 bases are TGTGCCAGCAGCTTCGAGCGTCAAAACATTCAGTACTTC.

The count of this clone is one. The gene calls are TRBV15 and TRBJ2-1, with 7 bases identical to TRBD2. The V and J ends lost 1 base and 2 bases, in that order; junction bases with no gene match: 2. The CDR3 has 15 amino acids. The germline gives CDR1 LNHNV, CDR2 YYDKDF (reference sequence). The CDR3 reads CATSRVAGAYNEQFF. CDR3 nucleotides: TGTGCCACCAGCAGAGTGGCGGGGGCCTACAATGAGCAGTTCTTC.

The chain carries TRBV27 and TRBJ2-3; 15 nucleotides align to TRBD2. The V segment lost 8 bases and the J segment 7 bases; nucleotides outside the gene matches: 7. Germline values: CDR1 MNHEY, CDR2 SMNVEV (reference sequence). The length of the CDR3 is 15 residues. CDR3 bases: TGTGCCAGCGCCCGAGGACTAGCGGGGGGGTATACGCAGTATTTT. Amino acids: CASARGLAGGYTQYF.

V gene TRBV9 combines with J gene TRBJ1-5, with D possibly matching TRBD1 (5 bases). This CDR3 has 15 residues. Germline assignment: CDR1 SGDLS and CDR2 YYNGEE. Trimming took 0 bases from V and 1 from J, leaving 8 bases between them. This chain's CDR3 is CASSVGEGSNQPQHF. For the CDR3, the DNA is TGTGCCAGCAGCGTAGGGGAGGGGAGCAATCAGCCCCAGCATTTT.

The genes are TRBV19 and TRBJ2-2; 8 nucleotides line up with TRBD1. This CDR3 has 16 residues. Germline CDR1 is LNHDA and CDR2 is SQIVND (reference sequence). The trim removed 7 bases at V and 3 bases at J, leaving 10 bases unmatched. The CDR3 coding sequence is TGTGCCAGTACCTTGGGGGTACAGGGGGACACCGGGGAGCTGTTTTTT. This gives the protein CASTLGVQGDTGELFF.

The chain uses TRBV2 and TRBJ1-6; D is possibly TRBD1 (5 bases). V was cut by 10 bases and J by 11 bases, with 18 bases left in between. This CDR3 has 13 amino acids. Germline CDR1 reads SNHLY; CDR2 reads FYNNEI. This CDR3 is CATSPGDRPPLHF. CDR3 bases: TGTGCCACATCCCCGGGGGATAGGCCACCCCTCCACTTT. Full variable domain (missing parts from reference TRBV2 and TRBJ1-6): EPEVTQTPSHQVTQMGQEVILRCVPISNHLYFYWYRQILGQKVEFLVSFYNNEISEKSEIFDDQFSVERPDGSNFTLKIRSTKLEDSAMYFCATSPGDRPPLHFGNGTRLTVT.

A few counts support this clone. This sequence joins TRBV29-1 and TRBJ1-2; D not resolved. The germline gives CDR1 SQVTM, CDR2 ANQGSEA. Trimming stripped 3 bases from V and 2 bases from J, with 10 bases between. This CDR3 contains 13 residues. This chain's CDR3 is CSVDAGLNYGYTF. The CDR3 DNA reads as TGCAGCGTTGATGCGGGGTTAAACTATGGCTACACCTTC.

The chain has TRBV11-2 and TRBJ2-1, with 8 bases that match TRBD2. CDR1 SGHAT and CDR2 FQNNGV come from the germline V gene. The CDR3 runs 15 residues. V shed 2 bases, J shed 4 bases, and the junction held 4 bases outside the gene matches. This chain's CDR3 is CASSLTAGEYNEQFF. The CDR3 DNA follows: TGTGCCAGCAGCTTAACAGCGGGGGAGTACAATGAGCAGTTCTTC.

The chain couples TRBV2 to TRBJ2-4; 7 bases are a match to TRBD1. Germline CDR1 and CDR2: SNHLY and FYNNEI. The junction had 13 bases not matched to a gene; V was cut back by 7 bases and J by 4 bases. CDR3 length equals 16 residues. DNA of the CDR3: TGTGCCAGCACAGCCGAAGGGACAGACCTTAAAAACATTCAGTACTTC. This codes for CASTAEGTDLKNIQYF.

The rearrangement links TRBV7-2 to TRBJ1-2, with D unclear. The CDR3 runs 13 residues. V was cut by 1 base and J by 5 bases, with 8 bases left in between. Germline V gene data show CDR1 as SGHTA and CDR2 as FQGNSA. The CDR3 loop is CASSLDAAYGYTF. For the CDR3, the DNA is TGTGCCAGCAGCTTAGATGCTGCGTATGGCTACACCTTC. Looking up the rest from reference TRBV7-2 and TRBJ1-2 gives the full variable domain: GAGVSQSPSNKVTEKGKDVELRCDPISGHTALYWYRQSLGQGLEFLIYFQGNSAPDKSGLPSDRFSAERTGGSVSTLTIQRTQQEDSAVYLCASSLDAAYGYTFGSGTRLTVV.

The chain couples TRBV5-6 to TRBJ1-5, with D unclear. Between the trimmed V and J ends, which lost 0 bases and 4 bases, there was a span of 11 bases. Germline V gene lookup returns CDR1 SGHDT and CDR2 YYEEEE. The CDR3 has 15 amino acids. The DNA for the CDR3 is TGTGCCAGCAGCTTGGGTTCTGGGAAGAATCAGCCCCAGCATTTT. This codes for CASSLGSGKNQPQHF.

V usage is TRBV6-5 and J usage is TRBJ1-4, with 7 bases lining up with TRBD1. Trimming took 7 bases from V and 4 from J; bases not matched to a gene: 9. CDR1 is MNHEY and CDR2 is SVGAGI in the germline V gene. The CDR3 is made up of 15 amino acids. DNA of the CDR3: TGTGCCAGCACCGGTATAGGGGGCTTTAATGAAAAACTGTTTTTT. It codes for CASTGIGGFNEKLFF.